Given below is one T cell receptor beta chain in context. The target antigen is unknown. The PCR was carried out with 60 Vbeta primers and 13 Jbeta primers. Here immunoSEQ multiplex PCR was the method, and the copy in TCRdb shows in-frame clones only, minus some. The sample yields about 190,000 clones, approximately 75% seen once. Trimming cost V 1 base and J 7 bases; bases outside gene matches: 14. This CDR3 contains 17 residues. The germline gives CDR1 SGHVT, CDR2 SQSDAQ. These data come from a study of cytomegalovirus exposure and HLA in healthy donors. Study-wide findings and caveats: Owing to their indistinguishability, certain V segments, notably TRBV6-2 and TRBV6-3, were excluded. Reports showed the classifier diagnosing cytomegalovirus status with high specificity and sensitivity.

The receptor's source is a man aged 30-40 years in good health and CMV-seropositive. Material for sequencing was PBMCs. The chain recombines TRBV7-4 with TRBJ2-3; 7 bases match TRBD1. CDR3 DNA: TGTGCCAGCAGCTTAGTAGACAGGGACACGGACTTTTATACGCAGTATTTT. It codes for CASSLVDRDTDFYTQYF.